One and the same sample provided the 27 T cell receptor beta chains below, sequenced in a study of T cell responses to AZD1222 COVID-19 vaccine. Data came from immunoSEQ multiplex PCR; TCRdb stores just in-frame clones and leaves some out. Of about 200,000 clones listed, approximately 93% are singletons. This material consisted of peripheral blood, taken 28 days after the second AZD1222 dose. These TCRs come from an adult who received the AZD1222 COVID-19 vaccine.

In its sample, this clone was seen once. The chain couples TRBV12-5 to TRBJ2-2; D not certain. The V and J ends lost 1 base and 7 bases respectively, with 7 bases between them. Germline lookup yields CDR1 LGHNT and CDR2 FRNRAP. The CDR3 is 13 residues long. The CDR3: CASGLGGIGELFF. CDR3 nucleotide sequence: TGTGCTAGTGGTTTGGGCGGAATCGGGGAGCTGTTTTTT.

The chain employs TRBV4-3 and TRBJ2-1; D remains ambiguous. The CDR3 loop spans 15 amino acids. CDR1 and CDR2 from the germline V gene are LGHNA and YSLEER. Trimming removed 1 base from V and 3 bases from J, with 10 bases in between. CDR3 nucleotides: TGCGCCAGCAGCCAAGTGTTGGCCGGCTACAATGAGCAGTTCTTC. Encoded protein: CASSQVLAGYNEQFF.

The chain uses TRBV7-8 and TRBJ1-2; possibly TRBD1 for D (6 bases). V was clipped by 4 bases and J by 3 bases, with 15 bases between them. The V gene's germline CDR1 is SGHVS and CDR2 FQNEAQ. This CDR3 comprises 15 residues. CDR3 bases: TGTGCCAGCAGCTATCAGGGGCGTAGACACTATGGCTACACCTTC. It specifies CASSYQGRRHYGYTF.

This rearrangement joins TRBV3-1 (or the pseudogene TRBV3-2) to TRBJ1-1; no clear D gene. V was clipped by 3 bases and J by 2 bases, with 16 bases between them. The CDR3 totals 16 residues. Germline V gene data show CDR1 as LGHDT and CDR2 as YNNKEL (reference sequence). The CDR3 sequence is CASSHRRRPTNTEAFF. CDR3 nucleotide sequence: TGTGCCAGCAGCCATCGACGGCGACCCACTAACACTGAAGCTTTCTTT.

This chain connects TRBV14 to TRBJ2-3; TRBD1 agrees at 8 bases. In germline, CDR1 is SGHDN, CDR2 FVKESK. CDR3 size: 15 residues. Trimming cost V 3 bases and J 7 bases; bases outside gene matches: 9. The CDR3 DNA reads as TGTGCCAGCAGCCAGTGGACAGGGTCTGTGAATACGCAGTATTTT. It yields the protein CASSQWTGSVNTQYF.

The chain joins TRBV5-4 to TRBJ2-1; 15 positions agree with TRBD2. Germline CDR1 reads SGHNT; CDR2 reads YYREEE (reference sequence). V was pared by 4 bases and J by 6 bases, with 8 bases of the junction left unmatched. The CDR3 consists of 17 residues. CDR3 nucleotides: TGTGCCAGCAGCAAGAGGACTAGCGGGGGGGCGACCAATGAGCAGTTCTTC. It is translated as CASSKRTSGGATNEQFF.

V is TRBV2 and J is TRBJ2-7; D remains ambiguous. V was shortened by 9 bases and J by 3 bases, with 21 bases between the two germline ends. The CDR3 consists of 15 residues. CDR1 SNHLY and CDR2 FYNNEI come from the germline V gene. Here the CDR3 reads CASLQSTVTFYEQYF. Written as DNA, the CDR3 is TGTGCCAGTCTGCAGTCAACAGTCACCTTCTACGAGCAGTACTTC.

This rearrangement joins TRBV12-3 or TRBV12-4 to TRBJ1-2, with D uncertain. Trimming shortened V by 5 bases and J by 8 bases, and 15 bases separated the two germline ends. The CDR3 spans 13 residues. CDR3 in amino acids: CASSASGGNGYTF. CDR3 DNA sequence: TGTGCCAGCAGTGCCTCCGGAGGTAACGGCTACACCTTC.

The chain joins TRBV11-2 to TRBJ1-4; maybe TRBD1 (6 bases). The CDR3 is made up of 15 amino acids. The germline CDR1 and CDR2 sequences are SGHAT and FQNNGV. V lost 5 bases, J lost 3 bases, and 13 bases lay in between. This chain's CDR3 is CASSGPGQPNEKLFF. The CDR3 DNA reads as TGTGCCAGCAGCGGTCCAGGACAGCCTAATGAAAAACTGTTTTTT.

CDR3 in DNA: TGTGCCAGCAGCCCCGACAGGGGACCCTACGAGCAGTACTTC. Protein: CASSPDRGPYEQYF. V and J are TRBV6-5 and TRBJ2-7; 8 bases match TRBD1. Trimming removed 6 bases from V and 2 bases from J; junction bases left unmatched: 6. CDR3 length: 14 residues. CDR1 is MNHEY and CDR2 is SVGAGI in the germline V gene.

V is TRBV9 and J is TRBJ2-1; TRBD1 agrees at 7 bases. Germline values: CDR1 SGDLS, CDR2 YYNGEE. V trimming: 0 bases; J trimming: 2 bases; junction bases outside the gene matches: 5. CDR3 length equals 16 residues. CDR3 sequence (DNA): TGTGCCAGCAGCGTAGGGGCCGGGACAGCCTACAATGAGCAGTTCTTC. It specifies CASSVGAGTAYNEQFF.

The rearrangement uses TRBV19 and TRBJ2-1; D is unclear. The CDR3 has 15 residues. Trimming removed 3 bases at V and 2 bases at J, with 11 bases between. Germline assignment: CDR1 LNHDA and CDR2 SQIVND (reference sequence). CDR3 region: CASSMSGQAYNEQFF. Written as DNA, the CDR3 is TGTGCCAGTAGTATGTCGGGCCAGGCCTACAATGAGCAGTTCTTC.

The chain is built from TRBV25-1 and TRBJ2-3, with a tentative D call TRBD2 (5 bases). The germline V gene encodes CDR1 MGHDK and CDR2 SYGVNS. The CDR3 has 17 amino acids. V was cut by 5 bases and J by 0 bases, with 18 bases left in between. The CDR3 here is CASSHLGAAASTDTQYF. Here the CDR3 DNA reads TGTGCCAGCAGTCACCTGGGAGCGGCCGCTAGCACAGATACGCAGTATTTT.

The chain joins TRBV30 to TRBJ2-7, with TRBD1 matching over 7 bases. Germline CDR1 reads GTSNPN; CDR2 reads SVGIG (reference sequence). The V segment lost 2 bases and the J segment 3 bases; nucleotides outside the gene matches: 7. CDR3 length equals 14 residues. The CDR3 region has the DNA TGTGCCTGGAGTACTCTCCAGGGGGTCTACGAGCAGTACTTC. This gives the protein CAWSTLQGVYEQYF.

This chain connects TRBV7-2 to TRBJ2-3, with 10 bases fitting TRBD2. V was pared by 4 bases and J by 4 bases, with 2 bases of the junction left unmatched. This CDR3 has 14 residues. CDR1 is SGHTA and CDR2 is FQGNSA in the germline V gene. In DNA, the CDR3 is TGTGCCAGCAGCTCTAGCGGGGGAGCAGATACGCAGTATTTT. It codes for CASSSSGGADTQYF.

This sequence joins TRBV14 and TRBJ2-5; D might be TRBD1 (5 bases). V dropped 1 base and J dropped 7 bases, with 10 bases sitting between them. This CDR3 contains 13 residues. The germline V gene encodes CDR1 SGHDN and CDR2 FVKESK. In DNA form, the CDR3 reads TGTGCCAGCAGCCAAGGAGGAAGGGGGACCCAGTACTTC. Translated: CASSQGGRGTQYF.

The chain recombines TRBV18 with TRBJ2-1; the match to TRBD2 covers 13 bases. Germline CDR1 reads KGHSH; CDR2 reads LQKENI. The CDR3 is 17 amino acids. Trimming took 6 bases from V and 7 from J; bases not matched to a gene: 12. The CDR3 sequence is CASSLRLAGGAENEQFF. In DNA form, the CDR3 reads TGTGCCAGCTCCCTCCGACTAGCGGGGGGCGCAGAGAATGAGCAGTTCTTC.

This rearrangement joins TRBV11-3 to TRBJ2-7; D is possibly TRBD1 or TRBD2 (6 bases each). The CDR3 is 17 amino acids. V lost 1 base to trimming and J lost 2 bases, with 18 bases between them. The germline CDR1 and CDR2 sequences are SGHNT and YENEEA. The CDR3 sequence: CASSLGGTGASPYEQYF. CDR3 bases: TGTGCCAGCAGCTTAGGAGGTACGGGGGCCTCACCCTACGAGCAGTACTTC.

This sequence joins TRBV6-5 and TRBJ1-2; D remains ambiguous. Trimming stripped 0 bases from V and 6 bases from J, with 8 bases between. CDR3 length: 13 amino acids. In germline, CDR1 is MNHEY, CDR2 SVGAGI. DNA of the CDR3: TGTGCCAGCAGTTACTCGATGGGGAATGGCTACACCTTC. Translating it yields CASSYSMGNGYTF.

The rearrangement joins TRBV6-2 or TRBV6-3 to TRBJ2-2; TRBD1 is a possible D gene (6 bases). The CDR3 sequence is 15 residues long. CDR1 and CDR2 (germline): MNHEY, SVGEGT. V lost 6 bases, J lost 4 bases, and 15 bases lay in between. CDR3 nucleotides: TGTGCCAGCAGCTCCAGGGGTACGGGCACCGGGGAGCTGTTTTTT. Amino acid sequence: CASSSRGTGTGELFF.

This chain joins TRBV7-3 and TRBJ2-1; 10 nucleotides agree with TRBD2. Unmatched junction bases numbered 10, after V lost 5 bases and J lost 9 bases. The germline V gene encodes CDR1 SGHTA and CDR2 FQGTGA. The CDR3 is 15 residues long. CDR3 loop: CASSPSGGAGSEQFF. In DNA form, the CDR3 reads TGTGCCAGCAGCCCGAGCGGGGGGGCCGGGAGTGAGCAGTTCTTC.

The chain links TRBV10-2 to TRBJ1-5, with 7 nucleotides matching TRBD1. The ends lost 3 bases at V and 1 base at J; junction bases unmatched: 15. CDR3 length: 19 amino acids. Germline-derived CDR1 and CDR2 are WSHSY and SAAADI. CDR3 sequence reads: CASSERQGSDIRSNQPQHF. The DNA for the CDR3 is TGCGCCAGCAGTGAAAGACAGGGAAGCGATATAAGGAGCAATCAGCCCCAGCATTTT.

This sequence joins TRBV18 and TRBJ2-7, with D uncertain. CDR1 and CDR2 (germline): KGHSH, LQKENI. Trimming cost V 0 bases and J 5 bases, with 8 bases left between them. This CDR3 contains 13 residues. The CDR3 DNA follows: TGTGCCAGCTCACCACCGAGTCAAAACGAGCAGTACTTC. Translation gives CASSPPSQNEQYF.

The chain joins TRBV9 to TRBJ1-2; perhaps TRBD1 as D (5 bases). V lost 3 bases and J 3 bases, leaving 9 bases between the germline ends. CDR3 length: 13 amino acids. CDR1 is SGDLS and CDR2 is YYNGEE in the germline V gene. The CDR3 loop reads CASSEGGDYGYTF. The CDR3 nucleotides are TGTGCCAGCAGCGAGGGAGGGGACTATGGCTACACCTTC.

Turning to this clone: Other DNA sequences of this sample code for an identical CDR3. The rearrangement joins TRBV5-1 to TRBJ1-1; no definite D call. Trimming cost V 0 bases and J 1 base, with 4 bases left between them. Germline V CDR1 and CDR2: SGHRS, YFSETQ. The CDR3 is 13 amino acids. CDR3 DNA sequence: TGCGCCAGCAGCTTGGCCGGGAACACTGAAGCTTTCTTT. It specifies CASSLAGNTEAFF.

The rearrangement joins TRBV18 to TRBJ2-5, with D unresolved. Germline V CDR1 and CDR2: KGHSH, LQKENI. The CDR3 has 12 amino acids. V was trimmed by 4 bases and J by 1 base, leaving 4 bases between them. The CDR3 bases are TGTGCCAGCTCACTTCTCCAAGAGACCCAGTACTTC. Translating it yields CASSLLQETQYF.

J is TRBJ2-1 and V is TRBV3-1 (or the pseudogene TRBV3-2); 9 positions agree with TRBD2. CDR1 is LGHDT and CDR2 is YNNKEL in the germline V gene (reference sequence). This CDR3 has 16 residues. J was trimmed by 2 bases and V by 3 bases; bases with no gene match: 5. CDR3 protein: CASSHPLAGTYNEQFF. The CDR3 DNA is TGTGCCAGCAGCCACCCACTAGCGGGCACCTACAATGAGCAGTTCTTC.